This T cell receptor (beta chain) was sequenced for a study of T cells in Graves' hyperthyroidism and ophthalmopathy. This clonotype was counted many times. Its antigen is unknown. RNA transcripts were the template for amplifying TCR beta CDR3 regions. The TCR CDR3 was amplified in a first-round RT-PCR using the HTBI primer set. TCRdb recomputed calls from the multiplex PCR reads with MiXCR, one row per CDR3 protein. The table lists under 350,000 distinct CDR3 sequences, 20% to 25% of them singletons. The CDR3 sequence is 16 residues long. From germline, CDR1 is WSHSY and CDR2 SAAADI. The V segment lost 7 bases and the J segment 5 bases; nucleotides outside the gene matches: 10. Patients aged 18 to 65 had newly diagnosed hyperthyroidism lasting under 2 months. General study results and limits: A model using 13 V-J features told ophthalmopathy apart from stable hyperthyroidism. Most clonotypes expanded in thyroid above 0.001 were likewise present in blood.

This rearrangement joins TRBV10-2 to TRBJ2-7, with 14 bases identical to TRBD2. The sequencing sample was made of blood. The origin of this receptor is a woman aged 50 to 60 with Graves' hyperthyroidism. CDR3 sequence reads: CASNLMGLAGAHEQYF. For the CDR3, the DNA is TGCGCCAGCAACCTGATGGGACTAGCGGGGGCCCACGAGCAGTACTTC.